The rows below give T cell receptor beta chains drawn from one sample of a study of cytomegalovirus exposure and HLA in healthy donors. Repertoires were generated with immunoSEQ multiplex PCR, while TCRdb's copy carries only in-frame clones and drops some. The sample lists some 150,000 clones; roughly 70% were seen once. What was sequenced was PBMCs. The receptors come from a woman younger than 45 in good health and CMV-seronegative. Each CDR3 is given with its conserved first and last residue. For some rows the clone size is stated as once, few or many, or as a class when expanded; others skip it.

>TRBJ2-1|-|TRBV4-3
CASSQLPGGLAGERYYNEQFF
>TRBJ2-1|once|TRBV30
CAWKGARGKGIYNEQFF
>TRBJ2-2|-|TRBV6-5
CASRVAGGTTGELFF
>TRBJ2-7|-|TRBV28
CASSGQNSYEQYF
>TRBJ2-5|-|TRBV2
CASTQARQETQYF
>TRBJ1-4|-|TRBV2
CASSEEEWTNEKLFF
>TRBJ2-5|-|TRBV2
CASSPIGGIGETQYF
>TRBJ1-5|-|TRBV14
CASSRTGLYQPQHF
>TRBJ2-7|-|TRBV28
CATQTPGQPREQYF
>TRBJ1-5|few|TRBV5-6
CASSSTGPNQPQHF
>TRBJ2-7|-|TRBV4-1
CASSQPGDMKQYF